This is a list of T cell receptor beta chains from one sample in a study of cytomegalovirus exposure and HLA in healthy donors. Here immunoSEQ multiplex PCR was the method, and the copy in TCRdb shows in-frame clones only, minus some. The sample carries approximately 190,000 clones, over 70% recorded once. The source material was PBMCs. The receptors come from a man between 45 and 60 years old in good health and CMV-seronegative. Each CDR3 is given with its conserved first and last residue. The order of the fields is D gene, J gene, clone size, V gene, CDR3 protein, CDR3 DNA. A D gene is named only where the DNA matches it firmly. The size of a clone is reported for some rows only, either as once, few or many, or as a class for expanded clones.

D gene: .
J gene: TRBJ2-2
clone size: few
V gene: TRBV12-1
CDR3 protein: CASLATSGANTGELFF
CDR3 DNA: TGTGCCAGCCTCGCGACTAGCGGGGCGAACACCGGGGAGCTGTTTTTT

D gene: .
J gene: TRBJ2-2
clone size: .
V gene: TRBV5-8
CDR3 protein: CASSLAGELFF
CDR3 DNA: TGTGCCAGCAGCCTAGCCGGGGAGCTGTTTTTT

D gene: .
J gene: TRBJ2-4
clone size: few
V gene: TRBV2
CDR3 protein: CASSGQNIQYF
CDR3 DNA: TGTGCCAGCAGTGGGCAAAACATTCAGTACTTC

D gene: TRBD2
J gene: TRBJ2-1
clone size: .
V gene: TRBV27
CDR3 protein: CASSLTRGANNEQFF
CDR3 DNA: TGTGCCAGCAGTTTAACGCGGGGGGCTAACAATGAGCAGTTCTTC

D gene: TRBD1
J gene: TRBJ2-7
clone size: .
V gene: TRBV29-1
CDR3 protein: CSARQGTYEQYF
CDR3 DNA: TGCAGCGCGAGACAGGGAACTTACGAGCAGTACTTC

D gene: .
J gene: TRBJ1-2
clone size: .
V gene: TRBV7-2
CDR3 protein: CASSSIGGANYGYTF
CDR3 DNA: TGTGCCAGCAGCTCCATCGGCGGAGCTAACTATGGCTACACCTTC

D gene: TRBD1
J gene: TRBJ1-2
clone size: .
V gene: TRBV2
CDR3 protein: CASDMGLDRGGYGYTF
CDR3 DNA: TGTGCCAGCGATATGGGGTTGGACAGGGGGGGCTATGGCTACACCTTC

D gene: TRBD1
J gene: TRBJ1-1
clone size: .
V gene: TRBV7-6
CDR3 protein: CASSLAGTGTSEAFF
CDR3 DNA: TGTGCCAGCAGCTTAGCCGGGACAGGGACGTCTGAAGCTTTCTTT

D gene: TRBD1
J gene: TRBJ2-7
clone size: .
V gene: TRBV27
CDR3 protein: CASSPGTGGYYEQYF
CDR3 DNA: TGTGCCAGCAGTCCGGGGACAGGGGGTTACTACGAGCAGTACTTC

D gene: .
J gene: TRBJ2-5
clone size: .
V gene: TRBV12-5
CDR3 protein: CASGLGIGETQYF
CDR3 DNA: TGTGCTAGTGGTTTGGGGATCGGGGAGACCCAGTACTTC

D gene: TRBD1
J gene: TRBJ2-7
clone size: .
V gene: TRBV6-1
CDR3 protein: CASSGGRGPGEQYF
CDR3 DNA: TGTGCCAGCAGTGGGGGAAGGGGGCCAGGCGAGCAGTACTTC

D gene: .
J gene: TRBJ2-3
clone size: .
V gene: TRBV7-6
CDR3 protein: CASSTGPADTQYF
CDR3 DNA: TGTGCCAGCAGTACCGGTCCGGCAGATACGCAGTATTTT

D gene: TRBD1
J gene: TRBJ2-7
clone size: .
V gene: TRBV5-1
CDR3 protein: CASSFLTGAAYEQYF
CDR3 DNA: TGCGCCAGCAGCTTCCTCACAGGGGCAGCCTACGAGCAGTACTTC

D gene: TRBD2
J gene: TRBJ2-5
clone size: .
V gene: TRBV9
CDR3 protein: CASSVSGGAQETQYF
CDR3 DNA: TGTGCCAGCAGCGTAAGCGGGGGGGCCCAAGAGACCCAGTACTTC

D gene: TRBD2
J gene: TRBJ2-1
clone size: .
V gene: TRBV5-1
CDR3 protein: CASSLAGLAGGRQFF
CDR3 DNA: TGCGCCAGCAGCTTGGCCGGACTAGCGGGGGGTCGGCAGTTCTTC

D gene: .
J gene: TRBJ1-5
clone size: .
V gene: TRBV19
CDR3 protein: CASSIVGQSNQPQHF
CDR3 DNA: TGTGCCAGTAGTATAGTAGGACAGTCCAATCAGCCCCAGCATTTT